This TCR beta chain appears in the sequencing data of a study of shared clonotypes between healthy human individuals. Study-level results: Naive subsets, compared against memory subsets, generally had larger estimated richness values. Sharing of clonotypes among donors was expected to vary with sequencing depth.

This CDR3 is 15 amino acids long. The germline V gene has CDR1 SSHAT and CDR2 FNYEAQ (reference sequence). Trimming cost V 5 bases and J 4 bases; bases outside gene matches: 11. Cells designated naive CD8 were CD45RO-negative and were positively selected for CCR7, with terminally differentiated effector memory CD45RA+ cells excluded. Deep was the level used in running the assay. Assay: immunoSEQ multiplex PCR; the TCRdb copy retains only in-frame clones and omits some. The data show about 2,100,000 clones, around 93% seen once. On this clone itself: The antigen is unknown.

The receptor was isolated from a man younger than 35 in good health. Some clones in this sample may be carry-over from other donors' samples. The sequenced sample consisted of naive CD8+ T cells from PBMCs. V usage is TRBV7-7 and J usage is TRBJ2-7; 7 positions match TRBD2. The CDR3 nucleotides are TGTGCCAGCAGCCCTAGGGCGGGAGAGGGGTACGAGCAGTACTTC. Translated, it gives CASSPRAGEGYEQYF. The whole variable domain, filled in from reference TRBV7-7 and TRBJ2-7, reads GAGVSQSPRYKVTKRGQDVTLRCDPISSHATLYWYQQALGQGPEFLTYFNYEAQPDKSGLPSDRFSAERPEGSISTLTIQRTEQRDSAMYRCASSPRAGEGYEQYFGPGTRLTVT.